Below, 28 T cell receptor beta chains from the same sample are listed, as sequenced in a study of OX40 agonist ivuxolimab in advanced cancers. The repertoire was sequenced with immunoSEQ multiplex PCR; TCRdb's copy has only in-frame clones and lacks some. The sample includes over 55,000 clones, 75% to 85% of them seen just once. The sequencing used CD4+ or CD8+ T cells sorted from blood, collected in a trial of the OX40 agonist ivuxolimab. The source is an adult with an advanced solid tumor such as melanoma, head and neck, liver or kidney cancer.

V and J are TRBV9 and TRBJ2-3; D not resolved. V lost 0 bases to trimming and J lost 0 bases, with 5 bases between them. Germline V CDR1 and CDR2: SGDLS, YYNGEE. This CDR3 region has 14 residues. The CDR3 DNA sequence: TGTGCCAGCAGCGTAGCTGGGAGCACAGATACGCAGTATTTT. The encoded protein is CASSVAGSTDTQYF.

The chain employs TRBV10-3 and TRBJ2-4; D is uncertain. V was pared by 3 bases and J by 8 bases, with 8 bases between. The CDR3 has 12 amino acids. CDR1 is ENHRY, CDR2 SYGVKD, per germline. DNA of the CDR3: TGTGCCATCAGTGAAGTGGCTGACATTCAGTACTTC. Translated, it gives CAISEVADIQYF.

This clone was found a few times. The chain has TRBV18 and TRBJ2-3; no clear D. V was pared by 2 bases and J by 1 base, with 4 bases between. The germline V gene encodes CDR1 KGHSH and CDR2 LQKENI. The CDR3 consists of 13 residues. Written as DNA, the CDR3 is TGTGCCAGCTCACCAGCGGGCACAGATACGCAGTATTTT. Protein product: CASSPAGTDTQYF.

V and J are TRBV21-1 and TRBJ2-7; the D segment call TRBD1 is taken from the table without a DNA check. TRBV21-1 is assigned pseudogene status. This CDR3 comprises 21 residues. CDR3 region: CASSKVMWRDSLRLSSYEQYF. Written as DNA, the CDR3 is TGTGCCAGCAGCAAAGTAATGTGGCGGGACAGCCTACGCCTTAGCTCCTACGAGCAGTACTTC.

This chain connects TRBV15 to TRBJ1-5; a weak D match, TRBD1 (5 bases). The V and J ends lost 1 base and 7 bases respectively, with 8 bases between them. Looked up from germline, CDR1 is LNHNV and CDR2 is YYDKDF (reference sequence). This CDR3 is built from 13 residues. CDR3 sequence: CATSRGGGQPQHF. The CDR3 DNA sequence: TGTGCCACCAGCAGAGGGGGGGGACAGCCCCAGCATTTT.

The chain links TRBV6-6 to TRBJ1-5; 7 nucleotides align to TRBD1. CDR3 length: 16 residues. J was trimmed by 2 bases and V by 6 bases; bases with no gene match: 10. Per germline, CDR1 MNHNY and CDR2 SVGAGI (reference sequence). CDR3 in amino acids: CASSNRQGRGNQPQHF. The CDR3 bases are TGTGCCAGCAGCAACCGACAGGGTCGGGGCAATCAGCCCCAGCATTTT.

The chain links TRBV6-1 to TRBJ2-4; D might be TRBD1 (5 bases). CDR3 length: 15 amino acids. Trimming cost V 2 bases and J 4 bases, with 12 bases left between them. Germline CDR1 reads MNHNS; CDR2 reads SASEGT. The CDR3 bases are TGTGCCAGCAGTGAATTAGGGGATCCAAAAAACATTCAGTACTTC. Encoded protein: CASSELGDPKNIQYF.

This clone was seen only a few times. The chain uses TRBV7-9 and TRBJ1-2; D not resolved. CDR3 length: 11 residues. V shed 8 bases and J shed 1 base, with 5 bases lying between them. Germline CDR1 is SEHNR and CDR2 is FQNEAQ (reference sequence). Written as DNA, the CDR3 is TGTGCCAGCTCCCTTAACTATGGCTACACCTTC. It translates to CASSLNYGYTF.

V gene TRBV18 combines with J gene TRBJ2-3; 10 bases are a match to TRBD2. After removal of 8 bases from V and 0 bases from J, the junction contained 5 bases not matched to a gene. This CDR3 contains 15 residues. The germline V gene has CDR1 KGHSH and CDR2 LQKENI. This CDR3 is CASILAGASTDTQYF. The DNA for the CDR3 is TGTGCCAGCATTCTAGCGGGGGCTAGCACAGATACGCAGTATTTT.

Of note for this clone: The junction departs from germline at one end; a sequencing error may be responsible. The CDR3 region has the DNA TGTGCCAGCACTGAAGCGGGGGGGCCCTCAGATACGCAGTATTTT. As protein: CASTEAGGPSDTQYF. The rearrangement uses TRBV6-1 and TRBJ2-3; 10 bases are shared with TRBD2. CDR1 and CDR2 from the germline V gene are MNHNS and SASEGT. CDR3 length equals 15 residues.

CDR3 DNA: TGTGCCAGCAGCTGGGGGGGCTCCTCTGGGGCCAACGTCCTGACTTTC. This gives the protein CASSWGGSSGANVLTF. J is TRBJ2-6 and V is TRBV5-4; possible D gene TRBD2, 7 bases. This CDR3 contains 16 residues. Germline CDR1 SGHNT, CDR2 YYREEE (reference sequence). The V end was cut by 3 bases, the J end by 0 bases, with 10 bases between.

The chain carries TRBV27 and TRBJ2-1; TRBD1 matches at 8 bases. This CDR3 is 15 amino acids long. From germline, CDR1 is MNHEY and CDR2 SMNVEV (reference sequence). V gave up 5 bases and J gave up 7 bases; unmatched junction bases: 10. The CDR3 coding sequence is TGTGCCAGCAGTCCCCGGGGCAGGGGGCTTAATGAGCAGTTCTTC. Translation: CASSPRGRGLNEQFF.

This clone was observed a single time. V and J are TRBV6-1 and TRBJ1-1; no definite D call. Germline V gene sequence: CDR1 MNHNS, CDR2 SASEGT. The length of the CDR3 is 12 residues. The V and J ends lost 1 base and 5 bases respectively, with 5 bases between them. CDR3 in DNA: TGTGCCAGCAGTGAAGTGGTGACTGAAGCTTTCTTT. Protein sequence: CASSEVVTEAFF.

This clone has just a few counts. CDR3 bases: TGTGCCAGCAGCATCGGACAGGGCAGGACTGAAGCTTTCTTT. Translation gives CASSIGQGRTEAFF. V usage is TRBV7-2 and J usage is TRBJ1-1; TRBD1 matches 8 bases. V shed 5 bases and J 5 bases; nucleotides not matched to a gene: 7. Germline CDR1 reads SGHTA; CDR2 reads FQGNSA. The CDR3 has 14 residues.

The chain couples TRBV25-1 to TRBJ2-5, with D possibly matching TRBD1 (6 bases). Judging by the DNA end, TRBJ2-7 fits better; the J call may be wrong. The CDR3 has 14 residues. The germline V gene encodes CDR1 MGHDK and CDR2 SYGVNS. CDR3 in DNA: TGTGCCAGCAGTGACAGGGGATTCTCCTACGAGCAGTACTTC. Encoded protein: CASSDRGFSYEQYF.

This chain joins TRBV4-1 and TRBJ2-2, with 8 bases matching TRBD1. V gave up 1 base and J gave up 6 bases; unmatched junction bases: 7. The CDR3 is made up of 16 amino acids. Per the germline V gene, CDR1 is MGHRA and CDR2 is YSYEKL. CDR3 sequence (DNA): TGCGCCAGCAGCCAAGTCCCAGGGGGCGCGTCCGGGGAGCTGTTTTTT. As protein: CASSQVPGGASGELFF.

The rearrangement joins TRBV5-1 to TRBJ2-7; D perhaps matches TRBD1 (6 bases). Germline CDR1 SGHRS, CDR2 YFSETQ. V dropped 4 bases and J dropped 2 bases, with 13 bases sitting between them. This CDR3 comprises 14 residues. DNA of the CDR3: TGCGCCAGCAGCCCTACAGGGAACACCTACGAGCAGTACGTC. Its protein is CASSPTGNTYEQYV.

CDR3 sequence: CASSSRDYNTGELFF. The CDR3 DNA reads as TGCGCCAGCAGCTCCCGGGACTACAACACCGGGGAGCTGTTTTTT. The chain joins TRBV5-1 to TRBJ2-2; 7 positions agree with TRBD2. The CDR3 runs to 15 residues. The V and J ends lost 3 bases and 2 bases, in that order; junction bases with no gene match: 4. Germline loops: CDR1 SGHRS, CDR2 YFSETQ. Full variable domain (remainder filled in from reference TRBV5-1 and TRBJ2-2): KAGVTQTPRYLIKTRGQQVTLSCSPISGHRSVSWYQQTPGQGLQFLFEYFSETQRNKGNFPGRFSGRQFSNSRSEMNVSTLELGDSALYLCASSSRDYNTGELFFGEGSRLTVL.

This clone occurred once. The chain has TRBV2 and TRBJ2-1; 11 bases map to TRBD1. Trimming removed 8 bases from V and 9 bases from J; junction bases left unmatched: 6. Germline V lookup: CDR1 SNHLY, CDR2 FYNNEI. This CDR3 has 13 amino acids. This CDR3 reads CASRDRGFGEQFF. CDR3 DNA sequence: TGTGCCAGCCGGGACAGGGGGTTCGGTGAGCAGTTCTTC.

This rearrangement joins TRBV9 to TRBJ2-5; 12 bases fit TRBD2. The germline CDR1 and CDR2 sequences are SGDLS and YYNGEE. The CDR3 length is 16 residues. Trimming at V came to 3 bases and at J to 5 bases, leaving 8 bases not matched to a gene. This chain's CDR3 is CASSAVLAGGSETQYF. Here the CDR3 DNA reads TGTGCCAGCAGCGCGGTACTAGCGGGAGGATCGGAGACCCAGTACTTC.

This chain joins TRBV18 and TRBJ2-1, with 9 bases aligning to TRBD2. V lost 2 bases and J lost 5; bases outside the gene matches: 4. Germline CDR1 is KGHSH and CDR2 is LQKENI. The CDR3 has 15 amino acids. CDR3 coding DNA: TGTGCCAGCTCACCAAGGAGACTAGCGGACAATGAGCAGTTCTTC. Translated, it gives CASSPRRLADNEQFF.

Note on this clone: One junction end disagrees with the germline gene, perhaps due to a read error. This chain connects TRBV30 to TRBJ2-1; D is perhaps TRBD1 or TRBD2 (5 bases each). Germline loops: CDR1 GTSNPN, CDR2 SVGIG (reference sequence). CDR3 length: 13 amino acids. CDR3 DNA: TGTGCCTCCTCCAAAACGGGGCTCAATGGGCAGTTCTTC. It encodes CASSKTGLNGQFF.

The rearrangement joins TRBV27 to TRBJ2-7; tentatively, D is TRBD2 (6 bases). The CDR3 is 12 amino acids. From germline, CDR1 is MNHEY and CDR2 SMNVEV (reference sequence). The V end lost 11 bases, the J end lost 0 bases, and 11 bases lay between the germline ends. The CDR3 here is CAVGGPSYEQYF. The CDR3 DNA reads as TGTGCCGTGGGAGGACCCTCCTACGAGCAGTACTTC.

This chain links TRBV28 with TRBJ1-6; 10 bases agree with TRBD1. The germline V gene has CDR1 MDHEN and CDR2 SYDVKM. This CDR3 has 16 amino acids. The junction had 13 bases not matched to a gene; V was cut back by 7 bases and J by 10 bases. The CDR3 DNA reads as TGTGCCAGCACCAACCCGCGACAGGGGGCAGGGTCACCCCTCCACTTT. It translates to CASTNPRQGAGSPLHF. The full variable domain, with the rest looked up from reference TRBV28 and TRBJ1-6, is DVKVTQSSRYLVKRTGEKVFLECVQDMDHENMFWYRQDPGLGLRLIYFSYDVKMKEKGDIPEGYSVSREKKERFSLILESASTNQTSMYLCASTNPRQGAGSPLHFGNGTRLTVT.

This chain uses TRBV27 with TRBJ1-4; D remains unclear. The CDR3 is made up of 15 amino acids. Germline CDR1 reads MNHEY; CDR2 reads SMNVEV (reference sequence). Trimming took off 6 bases at V and 0 bases at J, with 11 bases between the two ends. The CDR3 is CASRSRLATNEKLFF. The CDR3 nucleotides read TGTGCCAGCAGAAGTCGGCTAGCAACTAATGAAAAACTGTTTTTT.

The chain uses TRBV6-1 and TRBJ2-7; 9 nucleotides line up with TRBD1. The CDR3 is 15 residues long. The trim removed 2 bases at V and 2 bases at J, leaving 4 bases unmatched. Germline loops: CDR1 MNHNS, CDR2 SASEGT. This CDR3 is CASSEIWTGAYEQYF. CDR3 DNA: TGTGCCAGCAGTGAAATCTGGACAGGGGCCTACGAGCAGTACTTC.

This sequence joins TRBV6-1 and TRBJ1-5; no firm D call. The CDR3 is 16 residues long. CDR1 MNHNS and CDR2 SASEGT come from the germline V gene. V lost 1 base and J lost 3, with 13 bases in between. The CDR3 sequence: CASSEVLGIYNQPQHF. DNA for the CDR3: TGTGCCAGCAGTGAAGTTTTAGGGATCTACAATCAGCCCCAGCATTTT.

This clone appeared a single time. This sequence joins TRBV7-2 and TRBJ2-3, with TRBD1 matching over 7 bases. From germline, CDR1 is SGHTA and CDR2 FQGNSA. The CDR3 totals 15 residues. The V gene end was trimmed by 2 bases and the J gene end by 6 bases; junction bases not matched to a gene: 8. CDR3 coding DNA: TGTGCCAGCAGCTTATGGGCAGGGGGATCCGATACGCAGTATTTT. Encoded protein: CASSLWAGGSDTQYF. Supplemented by reference TRBV7-2 and TRBJ2-3, the full variable domain reads GAGVSQSPSNKVTEKGKDVELRCDPISGHTALYWYRQSLGQGLEFLIYFQGNSAPDKSGLPSDRFSAERTGGSVSTLTIQRTQQEDSAVYLCASSLWAGGSDTQYFGPGTRLTVL.